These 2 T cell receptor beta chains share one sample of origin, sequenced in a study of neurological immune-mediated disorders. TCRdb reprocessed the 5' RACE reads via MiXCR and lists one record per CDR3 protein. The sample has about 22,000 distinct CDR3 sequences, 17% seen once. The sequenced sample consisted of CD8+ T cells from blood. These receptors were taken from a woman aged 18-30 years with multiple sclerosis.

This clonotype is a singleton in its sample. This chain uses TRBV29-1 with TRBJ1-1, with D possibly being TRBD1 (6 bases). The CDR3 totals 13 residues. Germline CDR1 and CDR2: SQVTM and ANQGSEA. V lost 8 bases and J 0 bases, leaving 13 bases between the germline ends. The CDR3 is CSHRQDLNTEAFF. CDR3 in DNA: TGCAGCCACCGACAGGACTTGAACACTGAAGCTTTCTTT.

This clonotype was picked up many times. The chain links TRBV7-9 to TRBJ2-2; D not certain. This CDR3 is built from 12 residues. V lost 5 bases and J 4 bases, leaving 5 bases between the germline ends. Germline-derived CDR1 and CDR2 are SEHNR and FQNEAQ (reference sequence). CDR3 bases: TGTGCCAGCAGCCCTTCCACCGGGGAGCTGTTTTTT. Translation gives CASSPSTGELFF.